The rows below give T cell receptor beta chains drawn from one sample of a study of blood T cell repertoires in COVID-19. Sequenced by immunoSEQ multiplex PCR; TCRdb stores in-frame clones only, minus some. The sample includes 130,000 to 150,000 clones, 80% to 90% seen only once; the top ten take roughly 8%. Sequenced input: peripheral blood. Source of these receptors: a woman in her fifties or sixties with COVID-19, enrolled during active disease. Each CDR3 is given with its conserved first and last residue. A D gene is named only where the DNA matches it firmly. For some rows the clone size is stated as once, few or many, or as a class when expanded; others skip it.

cdr3_aa: CASSYIGDSPLHF
cdr3_nt: TGTGCCAGCAGTTATATAGGGGATTCACCCCTCCACTTT
j_call: TRBJ1-6
d_call: -
clone_size: -
v_call: TRBV6-5

cdr3_aa: CASSYSYYNQPQHF
cdr3_nt: TGTGCCAGCAGTTACTCATACTACAATCAGCCCCAGCATTTT
j_call: TRBJ1-5
d_call: -
clone_size: -
v_call: TRBV6-5

cdr3_aa: CASSLEVGAGNQPQHF
cdr3_nt: TGTGCCAGCAGCTTAGAAGTGGGGGCCGGCAATCAGCCCCAGCATTTT
j_call: TRBJ1-5
d_call: -
clone_size: -
v_call: TRBV7-9

cdr3_aa: CASSLQSSYNSPLHF
cdr3_nt: TGTGCCAGCAGTCTACAGAGCTCCTATAATTCACCCCTCCACTTT
j_call: TRBJ1-6
d_call: -
clone_size: -
v_call: TRBV6-4

cdr3_aa: CASSLLLAGGPRPDTQYF
cdr3_nt: TGTGCCAGCAGTTTACTCCTAGCGGGGGGGCCAAGGCCGGATACGCAGTATTTT
j_call: TRBJ2-3
d_call: TRBD2
clone_size: -
v_call: TRBV27

cdr3_aa: CASSLGGDREGYTF
cdr3_nt: TGTGCCAGCAGTTTGGGGGGGGACAGGGAAGGCTACACCTTC
j_call: TRBJ1-2
d_call: TRBD1
clone_size: -
v_call: TRBV28

cdr3_aa: CASSTRTGGRTDTQYF
cdr3_nt: TGTGCCAGCAGCACCCGGACAGGGGGCCGTACAGATACGCAGTATTTT
j_call: TRBJ2-3
d_call: TRBD1
clone_size: -
v_call: TRBV7-2

cdr3_aa: CASLGAEYTEAFF
cdr3_nt: TGTGCCAGTTTGGGGGCAGAGTACACTGAAGCTTTCTTT
j_call: TRBJ1-1
d_call: -
clone_size: -
v_call: TRBV27

cdr3_aa: CASSAELPGNTIYF
cdr3_nt: TGTGCCAGCAGCGCTGAACTCCCGGGAAACACCATATATTTT
j_call: TRBJ1-3
d_call: -
clone_size: -
v_call: TRBV9

cdr3_aa: CASSPRAGEYNEQFF
cdr3_nt: TGTGCCAGCTCACCTAGAGCGGGGGAATACAATGAGCAGTTCTTC
j_call: TRBJ2-1
d_call: TRBD2
clone_size: -
v_call: TRBV18

cdr3_aa: CASSRQGFYGYTF
cdr3_nt: TGTGCCAGCAGCAGACAGGGGTTCTATGGCTACACCTTC
j_call: TRBJ1-2
d_call: TRBD1
clone_size: -
v_call: TRBV6-5

cdr3_aa: CSVAQGPNQPQHF
cdr3_nt: TGCAGCGTTGCACAGGGGCCTAATCAGCCCCAGCATTTT
j_call: TRBJ1-5
d_call: TRBD1
clone_size: few
v_call: TRBV29-1

cdr3_aa: CASSQDPGDTQYF
cdr3_nt: TGCGCCAGCAGCCAAGATCCCGGGGATACGCAGTATTTT
j_call: TRBJ2-3
d_call: -
clone_size: -
v_call: TRBV4-3

cdr3_aa: CASSPGTGEQGQYF
cdr3_nt: TGTGCCAGCAGCCCCGGGACAGGGGAGCAGGGGCAGTACTTC
j_call: TRBJ2-7
d_call: TRBD1
clone_size: -
v_call: TRBV7-3

cdr3_aa: CASSLVGAANEKLFF
cdr3_nt: TGTGCCAGCAGCTTAGTGGGGGCGGCTAATGAAAAACTGTTTTTT
j_call: TRBJ1-4
d_call: -
clone_size: -
v_call: TRBV7-6

cdr3_aa: CASSQPRGGDEQFF
cdr3_nt: TGTGCCAGCAGCCAACCCCGCGGGGGGGATGAGCAGTTCTTC
j_call: TRBJ2-1
d_call: TRBD2
clone_size: -
v_call: TRBV3-1/TRBV3-2

cdr3_aa: CASSDSGGADTQYF
cdr3_nt: TGTGCCAGCAGTGACAGCGGGGGGGCAGATACGCAGTATTTT
j_call: TRBJ2-3
d_call: TRBD2
clone_size: -
v_call: TRBV25-1

cdr3_aa: CASSQRLGTAHYEQYF
cdr3_nt: TGCGCCAGCAGCCAGAGGCTGGGGACAGCACACTACGAGCAGTACTTC
j_call: TRBJ2-7
d_call: TRBD1
clone_size: once
v_call: TRBV4-3

cdr3_aa: CASSYMRQTNEKLFF
cdr3_nt: TGTGCCAGCAGCTACATGAGACAGACTAATGAAAAACTGTTTTTT
j_call: TRBJ1-4
d_call: -
clone_size: -
v_call: TRBV5-5

cdr3_aa: CASASSANWNEQFF
cdr3_nt: TGTGCCAGCGCAAGCTCAGCGAATTGGAATGAGCAGTTCTTC
j_call: TRBJ2-1
d_call: -
clone_size: -
v_call: TRBV27

cdr3_aa: CARETTNQPQHF
cdr3_nt: TGCGCCCGGGAGACGACCAATCAGCCCCAGCATTTT
j_call: TRBJ1-5
d_call: -
clone_size: -
v_call: TRBV23-1

cdr3_aa: CASSWDLGQGTEAFF
cdr3_nt: TGTGCCAGCAGCTGGGACCTGGGACAGGGCACTGAAGCTTTCTTT
j_call: TRBJ1-1
d_call: TRBD1
clone_size: -
v_call: TRBV5-4

cdr3_aa: CASRPAAGTDTQYF
cdr3_nt: TGTGCAAGTCGCCCCGCAGCGGGAACAGATACGCAGTATTTT
j_call: TRBJ2-3
d_call: -
clone_size: -
v_call: TRBV12-2

cdr3_aa: CASSPGSGVYEQYF
cdr3_nt: TGTGCCAGCAGCCCGGGGTCAGGGGTTTACGAGCAGTACTTC
j_call: TRBJ2-7
d_call: -
clone_size: -
v_call: TRBV7-9

cdr3_aa: CASSTGQGQNSPLHF
cdr3_nt: TGCGCCAGCAGCACGGGACAGGGCCAGAATTCACCCCTCCACTTT
j_call: TRBJ1-6
d_call: TRBD1
clone_size: -
v_call: TRBV4-1

cdr3_aa: CASRDLAAFTGELFF
cdr3_nt: TGTGCCAGCAGAGACTTAGCGGCCTTCACCGGGGAGCTGTTTTTT
j_call: TRBJ2-2
d_call: -
clone_size: few
v_call: TRBV7-8

cdr3_aa: CASKTAGPLVYTF
cdr3_nt: TGTGCCAGCAAGACGGCAGGGCCTTTAGTCTACACCTTC
j_call: TRBJ1-2
d_call: -
clone_size: -
v_call: TRBV6-5

cdr3_aa: CASSFFTLPYNEQFF
cdr3_nt: TGTGCCAGCAGTTTTTTCACTCTCCCCTACAATGAGCAGTTCTTC
j_call: TRBJ2-1
d_call: -
clone_size: -
v_call: TRBV6-6

cdr3_aa: CASSQDGVVTDTQYF
cdr3_nt: TGTGCCAGCAGCCAAGATGGAGTAGTCACAGATACGCAGTATTTT
j_call: TRBJ2-3
d_call: -
clone_size: -
v_call: TRBV3-1/TRBV3-2

cdr3_aa: CASSLSGDGYEQYF
cdr3_nt: TGCGCCAGCAGTTTGTCAGGGGATGGCTACGAGCAGTACTTC
j_call: TRBJ2-7
d_call: -
clone_size: once
v_call: TRBV10-1

cdr3_aa: CASSLRGRGRGRRDTQYF
cdr3_nt: TGTGCCAGCAGCTTAAGAGGTCGCGGGCGGGGCCGACGGGATACGCAGTATTTT
j_call: TRBJ2-3
d_call: -
clone_size: -
v_call: TRBV7-3

cdr3_aa: CASSSGGPADTQYF
cdr3_nt: TGTGCCAGCAGCTCGGGGGGGCCAGCGGATACGCAGTATTTT
j_call: TRBJ2-3
d_call: TRBD2
clone_size: -
v_call: TRBV11-3

cdr3_aa: CASSSPDRGVNTEAFF
cdr3_nt: TGTGCCAGCAGTTCACCCGACAGGGGGGTCAACACTGAAGCTTTCTTT
j_call: TRBJ1-1
d_call: TRBD1
clone_size: -
v_call: TRBV27

cdr3_aa: CASSLPVQETQYF
cdr3_nt: TGTGCCAGCAGTTTGCCGGTGCAAGAGACCCAGTACTTC
j_call: TRBJ2-5
d_call: -
clone_size: -
v_call: TRBV28

cdr3_aa: CASSYSQGHEVNEQFF
cdr3_nt: TGTGCCAGCAGTTACTCCCAGGGCCATGAAGTCAATGAGCAGTTCTTC
j_call: TRBJ2-1
d_call: -
clone_size: -
v_call: TRBV6-5

cdr3_aa: CASSQWPGGNTEAFF
cdr3_nt: TGCGCCAGCAGCCAATGGCCAGGGGGTAACACTGAAGCTTTCTTT
j_call: TRBJ1-1
d_call: TRBD1
clone_size: -
v_call: TRBV4-1

cdr3_aa: CASSLSGTAIYSNQPQHF
cdr3_nt: TGTGCCAGCAGTTTATCCGGGACAGCGATTTATAGCAATCAGCCCCAGCATTTT
j_call: TRBJ1-5
d_call: TRBD1
clone_size: once
v_call: TRBV27

cdr3_aa: CASSSDRGIYGYTF
cdr3_nt: TGTGCCAGCAGTTCGGACAGGGGCATCTATGGCTACACCTTC
j_call: TRBJ1-2
d_call: TRBD1
clone_size: -
v_call: TRBV6-5

cdr3_aa: CASSFETGSPGLADTDTQYF
cdr3_nt: TGTGCCAGCAGCTTCGAGACGGGTTCCCCGGGACTAGCGGACACAGATACGCAGTATTTT
j_call: TRBJ2-3
d_call: TRBD2
clone_size: -
v_call: TRBV6-2/TRBV6-3

cdr3_aa: CASSLSGQTYEQYF
cdr3_nt: TGTGCCAGCAGTTTATCTGGGCAGACCTACGAGCAGTACTTC
j_call: TRBJ2-7
d_call: -
clone_size: -
v_call: TRBV27

cdr3_aa: CASSFAGRSSTDTQYF
cdr3_nt: TGTGCCAGCAGCTTTGCAGGCCGATCTAGCACAGATACGCAGTATTTT
j_call: TRBJ2-3
d_call: -
clone_size: few
v_call: TRBV5-4

cdr3_aa: CASSYRGLYAGELFF
cdr3_nt: TGTGCCAGCAGTTACCGCGGTCTTTACGCCGGGGAGCTGTTTTTT
j_call: TRBJ2-2
d_call: -
clone_size: -
v_call: TRBV6-5

cdr3_aa: CATRDRVEETQYF
cdr3_nt: TGTGCCACCAGGGACAGGGTTGAGGAGACCCAGTACTTC
j_call: TRBJ2-5
d_call: TRBD1
clone_size: -
v_call: TRBV2

cdr3_aa: CASSQYYGYTF
cdr3_nt: TGTGCCAGCAGCCAGTACTATGGCTACACCTTC
j_call: TRBJ1-2
d_call: -
clone_size: -
v_call: TRBV7-2

cdr3_aa: CAISEQVGTYNEQFF
cdr3_nt: TGTGCCATCAGTGAACAGGTGGGAACCTACAATGAGCAGTTCTTC
j_call: TRBJ2-1
d_call: -
clone_size: -
v_call: TRBV10-3

cdr3_aa: CATSDPKSGVTSYEQYF
cdr3_nt: TGTGCCACCAGTGACCCCAAGAGCGGGGTGACCTCCTACGAGCAGTACTTC
j_call: TRBJ2-7
d_call: TRBD2
clone_size: -
v_call: TRBV24-1

cdr3_aa: CASSQRGTEAFF
cdr3_nt: TGTGCCAGCAGCCAAAGGGGCACTGAAGCTTTCTTT
j_call: TRBJ1-1
d_call: -
clone_size: once
v_call: TRBV3-1/TRBV3-2

cdr3_aa: CASSAGLAGGPGELFF
cdr3_nt: TGTGCCAGCAGCGCCGGACTAGCGGGGGGGCCCGGGGAGCTGTTTTTT
j_call: TRBJ2-2
d_call: TRBD2
clone_size: -
v_call: TRBV9

cdr3_aa: CASARRGTNTGELFF
cdr3_nt: TGTGCCAGCGCTAGGCGGGGGACAAACACCGGGGAGCTGTTTTTT
j_call: TRBJ2-2
d_call: -
clone_size: few
v_call: TRBV9

cdr3_aa: CASGGTGAKNIQYF
cdr3_nt: TGTGCCAGTGGGGGGACAGGGGCCAAAAACATTCAGTACTTC
j_call: TRBJ2-4
d_call: TRBD1
clone_size: -
v_call: TRBV19

cdr3_aa: CASSLEGAGYTF
cdr3_nt: TGTGCCAGCAGTTTAGAAGGGGCAGGCTACACCTTC
j_call: TRBJ1-2
d_call: -
clone_size: -
v_call: TRBV12-3/TRBV12-4

cdr3_aa: CASSVTGYSYEQYF
cdr3_nt: TGTGCCAGTAGTGTGACAGGGTACTCCTACGAGCAGTACTTC
j_call: TRBJ2-7
d_call: TRBD1
clone_size: -
v_call: TRBV19

cdr3_aa: CASSPRGGQVLLYGYTF
cdr3_nt: TGTGCCAGCTCACCACGGGGGGGACAGGTTCTTCTTTATGGCTACACCTTC
j_call: TRBJ1-2
d_call: TRBD1
clone_size: once
v_call: TRBV18

cdr3_aa: CASSRTTTGELFF
cdr3_nt: TGTGCCAGCAGTCGGACAACCACCGGGGAGCTGTTTTTT
j_call: TRBJ2-2
d_call: -
clone_size: many
v_call: TRBV6-4